The text below deals with one T cell receptor (beta chain). Its antigen is not known. The CDR3 is made up of 18 amino acids. Per the germline V gene, CDR1 is SGDLS and CDR2 is YYNGEE. V dropped 0 bases and J dropped 5; count of bases not matched to a gene: 9. These data are taken from a study of T cell responses to AZD1222 COVID-19 vaccine. General study points: Donors were mostly white British, more females; clonal diversity possibly underestimated.

Profiling relied on immunoSEQ multiplex PCR, and the TCRdb table lists in-frame clones only, not all of them. Seen here are 100,000 to 150,000 clones, 90% observed once, and the top ten hold roughly 1.7%. The chain recombines TRBV9 with TRBJ2-3; 13 nucleotides match TRBD2. The clonotype comes from an adult in good health. The specimen comprised peripheral blood, sampled on day 0 of AZD1222 vaccination. The CDR3 DNA reads TGTGCCAGCAGCGTAGTGGGAGGACTAGCGGGAGTGAAAGATACGCAGTATTTT. Its translation: CASSVVGGLAGVKDTQYF.